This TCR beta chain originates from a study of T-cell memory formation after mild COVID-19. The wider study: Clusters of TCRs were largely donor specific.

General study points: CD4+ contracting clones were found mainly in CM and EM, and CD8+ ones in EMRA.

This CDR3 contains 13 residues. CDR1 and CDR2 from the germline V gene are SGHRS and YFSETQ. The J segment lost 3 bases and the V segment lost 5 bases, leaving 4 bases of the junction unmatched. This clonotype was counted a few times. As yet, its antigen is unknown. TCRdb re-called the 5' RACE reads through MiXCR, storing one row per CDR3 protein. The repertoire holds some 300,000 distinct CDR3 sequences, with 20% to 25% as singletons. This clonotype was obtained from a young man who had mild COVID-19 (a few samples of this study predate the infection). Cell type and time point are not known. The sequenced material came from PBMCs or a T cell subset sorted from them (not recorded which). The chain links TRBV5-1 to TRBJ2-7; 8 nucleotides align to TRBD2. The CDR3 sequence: CASSSGTSYEQYV. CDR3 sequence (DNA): TGCGCCAGCAGTTCCGGGACTAGCTACGAGCAGTACGTC.